This T cell receptor (beta chain) is drawn from a study of shared clonotypes between healthy human individuals (dated by TCRdb to the early 2020s). Broadly, across the study: A couple of women and three men aged 18 to 49 years were included in the cohort. For each donor, CD4 naive and CD4 memory were each given three plates, CD8 naive was given two plates, and CD8 memory was given one plate. The study deeply sequenced blood TCR repertoires of about 5 healthy adults to estimate repertoire size and the extent of clonotype sharing between individuals. To increase sequencing depth and limit assay-specific biases, different laboratories used diverse techniques to prepare libraries and sequence TCR repertoires. Per donor, leukapheresis produced somewhere between about 0.85 and 9.5 billion PBMCs. Study-wide findings and limitations: Sharing across a few donors was observed for about 5% of naive CD4, 3.5% of naive CD8, about 2.3% of memory CD4, and 0.4% of memory CD8 clonotypes. Only blood was sampled, and tissue TCR repertoires likely differ from those in blood. Compared with non-shared clonotypes, clonotypes shared by all four sorted-subset donors had higher generation probabilities. Even with the large sequencing depth, rarefaction of the sorted-subset datasets indicated that sequencing was incomplete. Estimated clonotype richness was generally larger for naive than for memory subsets. Because the study included only a small number of donors, the genetic and exposure-history diversity represented was limited. Pairwise subsampling indicated that sequencing depth was expected to affect the degree of clonotype sharing among donors.

Using the deep immunoSEQ assay, TCR CDR3 regions were amplified from genomic DNA by multiplex PCR. For each cell subset, the extracted genomic DNA was distributed evenly across all wells of several immunoSEQ 96-well plates, and each plate served as one replicate. For sorted subsets, each replicate PCR was loaded with about 200 ng genomic DNA, equivalent to roughly 30,000 T cell genomes. Purified libraries were quantified with a Qubit 3.0 fluorometer, sized on a Bioanalyzer 2100, and re-quantified with the KAPA Library Quantification kit. Each immunoSEQ 96-well plate was sequenced on its own single-read 150-cycle Illumina NextSeq 550 flow cell. Turning to the authors' computational methods: The immunoSEQ output contained only junctional sequences without quality scores, so filtering could not match that applied to full-length reads. To assign V/J genes and CDR3, sequences were annotated against IMGT germline references using PyIR, a Python wrapper for IgBLAST v1.9. Reads were filtered out if the reads had weak V/J assignments (E-value above 1e-6), no CDR3, stop codons, out-of-frame junctions, or ambiguous translated residues. A V3J clonotype was defined by an identical inferred V gene, J gene, and CDR3 amino acid sequence. The percentage overlap between two repertoires was calculated by dividing the number of shared unique clonotypes by the size of the smaller repertoire. Three approaches were used to assess repertoire richness: RTK rarefaction, the Chao1 estimator, and Recon v2.1 estimates of unobserved clonotypes. Generation probabilities were computed with OLGA for all TCRbeta clonotypes obtained by the gDNA method from four donors. This immuneACCESS table, as held by TCRdb, lists in-frame sequences with V and J called but not all clones. Of the missing ones, under half trace to an unresolved V gene in checked studies; the others have no known cause. The V and J calls and clone size were taken over from that table, and D and trimming were inferred from the DNA. The sample contains 330,000 or so clones, roughly 70% of them found a single time. The top ten constitute about 9.3% of the sample.

Healthy HIV-negative adults with no recently reported acute infections or vaccinations were included as donors. Only Caucasian adults living in Nashville, Tennessee, USA were represented among the donors. CD4+ T cells were enriched through magnetic negative selection, after which naive cells were positively selected on CD45RA and the remaining negative fraction served as the memory subset. Blood was obtained by leukapheresis, after which PBMCs were separated by Ficoll-Histopaque density gradient centrifugation and cryopreserved in liquid nitrogen vapor phase. Analytical flow cytometry was used to check the purity and quantity of each magnetically sorted T cell population. Genomic DNA was isolated from each sorted fraction and quantified by UV absorbance on a Nanodrop 2000c. The CDR3 runs 14 amino acids, cysteine and phenylalanine included. The CDR3 DNA has 42 bases and is translated from base 1. Taken from the germline V gene, the CDR1 and CDR2 loops are SGHTA and FQGNSA. V sheds 2 bases and J sheds 0 bases, leaving 7 bases between their ends.

As for this clone: Its antigen is not yet known. Possible read error: a much larger clone is one base away.

This TCR was recovered from a man younger than 40 in good health. The V and J genes are TRBV7-2 and TRBJ1-1, and perhaps TRBD1 as D gene, on 5 matching bases. Material: memory CD4+ T cells sorted from blood. The cell subset or site label, as the study defines it: CD45RA-negative fraction. The sequence in DNA is TGTGCCAGCAGCTTAAAAGGGGTGAACACTGAAGCTTTCTTT. Its product reads: CASSLKGVNTEAFF.